A single sample gave rise to the 12 T cell receptor beta chains below, sequenced in a study of cytomegalovirus exposure and HLA in healthy donors (dated by TCRdb to about 2017). To prepare the library, the immunoSEQ multiplex PCR assay was applied. The multiplex PCR relied on a mix of 60 forward primers for TCR Vbeta segments and 13 reverse primers for TCR Jbeta segments. TCRdb limited this immuneACCESS table to in-frame rearrangements with V and J called. A share of clones is missing; checked studies link under half to unresolved V genes, and the rest is unexplained. The sample table records some 130,000 clones; 80% to 90% of these occur just once. The ten most abundant clones make up 5% to 7% of the sample. Sequenced sample: PBMCs. Receptor source: a woman in her thirties or forties in good health and CMV-seropositive.

The chain combines TRBV5-4 with TRBJ1-1; D is possibly TRBD1 (5 bases). Germline CDR1 SGHNT, CDR2 YYREEE (reference sequence). The CDR3 has 14 amino acids. V was shortened by 1 base and J by 3 bases, with 10 bases between the two germline ends. CDR3 nucleotides: TGTGCCAGCAGCTTGCCAGGGATAGACACTGAAGCTTTCTTT. Translating gives CASSLPGIDTEAFF.

The J gene is TRBJ2-7, the V gene TRBV27, with 10 bases matching TRBD2. This CDR3 is built from 16 residues. J gave up 3 bases and V 5 bases, and 10 bases lay outside the gene matches. Germline CDR1 is MNHEY and CDR2 is SMNVEV (reference sequence). Written as DNA, the CDR3 is TGTGCCAGCAGTAAGTACTTTAGCGGGAGGAGCTACGAGCAGTACTTC. Its protein is CASSKYFSGRSYEQYF.

CDR3 protein: CASSEGTRPNTEAFF. The CDR3 DNA sequence: TGTGCCAGCAGTGAAGGTACCAGGCCGAACACTGAAGCTTTCTTT. This sequence joins TRBV6-1 and TRBJ1-1; D is unclear. The germline CDR1 and CDR2 sequences are MNHNS and SASEGT. CDR3 length equals 15 residues. V was cut by 1 base and J by 1 base, with 10 bases left in between.

This rearrangement joins TRBV5-4 to TRBJ1-3; 7 nucleotides align to TRBD1. Germline CDR1 SGHNT, CDR2 YYREEE (reference sequence). The CDR3 is 16 residues long. V lost 4 bases to trimming and J lost 0 bases; unmatched junction nucleotides: 7. CDR3 loop: CASSLRDSFSGNTIYF. CDR3 coding DNA: TGTGCCAGCAGCCTTCGGGACAGCTTCTCTGGAAACACCATATATTTT.

The chain recombines TRBV27 with TRBJ1-3; D not certain. The V gene's germline CDR1 is MNHEY and CDR2 SMNVEV (reference sequence). The CDR3 is 12 amino acids. V was pared by 6 bases and J by 2 bases, with 5 bases between. The CDR3 here is CASRSAGNTIYF. CDR3 in DNA: TGTGCCAGCAGGTCCGCTGGAAACACCATATATTTT.

The chain is built from TRBV5-6 and TRBJ2-1; 12 nucleotides match TRBD2. V gave up 4 bases and J gave up 8 bases; unmatched junction bases: 13. The CDR3 length is 17 residues. Per the germline V gene, CDR1 is SGHDT and CDR2 is YYEEEE. The DNA of the CDR3 is TGTGCCAGCAGCCGAACTCTAGCGGGAGGGCCTCGGGATGAGCAGTTCTTC. As protein: CASSRTLAGGPRDEQFF.

The J gene is TRBJ1-1, the V gene TRBV28; 8 positions agree with TRBD1. V trimming: 5 bases; J trimming: 8 bases; junction bases outside the gene matches: 7. This CDR3 comprises 13 residues. The germline CDR1 and CDR2 sequences are MDHEN and SYDVKM. CDR3 in DNA: TGTGCCAGCAGTCCCCAGGGGGCCTTCGAAGCTTTCTTT. The encoded protein is CASSPQGAFEAFF.

J is TRBJ1-5 and V is TRBV19, with D maybe TRBD1 (6 bases). The CDR3 has 14 residues. The V end was cut by 7 bases, the J end by 4 bases, with 14 bases between. CDR1 is LNHDA, CDR2 SQIVND, per germline (reference sequence). CDR3 sequence: CASTKDSWNQPQHF. CDR3 in DNA: TGTGCCAGTACCAAGGACAGTTGGAATCAGCCCCAGCATTTT.

The chain uses TRBV11-1 and TRBJ1-6, with a possible D match to TRBD1 (5 bases). The V and J ends lost 3 bases and 6 bases respectively, with 9 bases between them. This CDR3 has 14 residues. In germline, CDR1 is SGHAT, CDR2 FQDESV (reference sequence). This chain's CDR3 is CASSFQGSNSPLHF. In nucleotides, the CDR3 is TGTGCCAGCAGCTTTCAGGGATCTAATTCACCCCTCCACTTT.

V and J are TRBV5-4 and TRBJ1-4; the D gene is possibly TRBD1 (6 bases). This CDR3 has 15 residues. Germline V lookup: CDR1 SGHNT, CDR2 YYREEE (reference sequence). The germline V and J ends were trimmed by 0 bases and 8 bases, with 14 bases remaining between them. CDR3 loop: CASSLVGGAGEKLFF. As DNA, the CDR3 is TGTGCCAGCAGCTTGGTCGGGGGGGCGGGAGAAAAACTGTTTTTT.

The chain carries TRBV2 and TRBJ2-6; D is perhaps TRBD1 (6 bases). V was cut by 7 bases and J by 2 bases, with 15 bases left in between. Looked up from germline, CDR1 is SNHLY and CDR2 is FYNNEI. The CDR3 consists of 16 residues. This chain's CDR3 is CASTGTRDPGANVLTF. CDR3 nucleotides: TGTGCCAGCACCGGGACAAGGGACCCTGGGGCCAACGTCCTGACTTTC. Full variable domain (rest looked up from reference TRBV2 and TRBJ2-6): EPEVTQTPSHQVTQMGQEVILRCVPISNHLYFYWYRQILGQKVEFLVSFYNNEISEKSEIFDDQFSVERPDGSNFTLKIRSTKLEDSAMYFCASTGTRDPGANVLTFGAGSRLTVL.

The J gene is TRBJ1-1, the V gene TRBV10-1; D is unresolved. The CDR3 consists of 13 residues. Germline V gives CDR1 WNHNN, CDR2 SYGVQD (reference sequence). The ends were cut back, 0 bases at V and 5 bases at J, with 7 bases in the middle. CDR3 sequence reads: CASSESGGTEAFF. The CDR3 bases are TGCGCCAGCAGTGAGTCCGGCGGAACTGAAGCTTTCTTT.